This entry features one T cell receptor (beta chain) sequence. Random hexamers were used to reverse transcribe the RNA input (about 0.5 to 1 ug). From the immunoSEQ multiplex PCR reads, TCRdb called clonotypes with MiXCR, one entry per CDR3 protein. The sample consists of about 400,000 distinct CDR3 sequences, roughly 85% of them appearing once. The entry originates in a study of CD8 T cells in Susac syndrome. Material for sequencing was CD8+ T cells from PBMCs. The clonotype comes from a human donor with multiple sclerosis.

In nucleotides, the CDR3 is TGCAGCGTTGAAGTTCTGAGAGGGGGGCATGGGCAGTTCTTC. Amino acid sequence: CSVEVLRGGHGQFF. The gene calls are TRBV29-1 and TRBJ2-1; D could derive from TRBD1 or TRBD2 (6 bases each). The CDR3 runs to 14 residues. V shed 1 base and J shed 12 bases, with 19 bases lying between them. Germline loops: CDR1 SQVTM, CDR2 ANQGSEA.